This TCR beta chain was retrieved from a study of T cell changes during pregnancy in multiple sclerosis. Profiling relied on immunoSEQ multiplex PCR, and the TCRdb table lists in-frame clones only, not all of them. The sample consists of 15,000 to 20,000 clones, 80% to 90% of them appearing once. The germline V gene encodes CDR1 MNHEY and CDR2 SMNVEV (reference sequence). The CDR3 covers 14 residues. V shed 7 bases, J shed 3 bases, and the junction held 4 bases outside the gene matches. This TCR was recovered from a female donor in good health, enrolled as a control in a pregnancy study. The source was CD8+ T cells from peripheral blood mononuclear cells, collected after pregnancy. This rearrangement joins TRBV27 to TRBJ1-1, with 11 bases fitting TRBD1. The CDR3 DNA follows: TGTGCCAGCAAACTGGGACAGGGGGACACTGAAGCTTTCTTT. This translates into CASKLGQGDTEAFF.